This T cell receptor beta chain was sequenced during a study of T cells in Graves' hyperthyroidism and ophthalmopathy. This clonotype was seen repeatedly, ten times or more. It was uncontrolled infection, other autoimmune disease, pregnancy or lactation that excluded patients. Trimming removed 4 bases from V and 10 bases from J; junction bases left unmatched: 9. CDR3 length: 15 residues. Germline V gives CDR1 LGHDT, CDR2 YNNKEL (reference sequence). What was amplified from RNA transcripts were TCR beta CDR3 regions. When the TCR CDR3 underwent first-round RT-PCR, the HTBI primer set was used. TCRdb called the multiplex PCR reads again in MiXCR, with one record for every CDR3 protein. Here the sample spans more than 500,000 distinct CDR3 sequences, roughly 16% being singletons.

Material for sequencing was blood. This clonotype was obtained from a woman under 40 with Graves' hyperthyroidism. V is TRBV3-1 and J is TRBJ1-6, with 8 bases matching TRBD1. This CDR3 reads CASSLRGTGQSPLHF. In DNA, the CDR3 is TGTGCCAGCAGCCTGCGTGGGACAGGACAGTCACCCCTCCACTTT. The full variable domain, in which reference TRBV3-1 and TRBJ1-6 provide the parts outside the CDR3, is DTAVSQTPKYLVTQMGNDKSIKCEQNLGHDTMYWYKQDSKKFLKIMFSYNNKELIINETVPNRFSPKSPDKAHLNLHINSLELGDSAVYFCASSLRGTGQSPLHFGNGTRLTVT.